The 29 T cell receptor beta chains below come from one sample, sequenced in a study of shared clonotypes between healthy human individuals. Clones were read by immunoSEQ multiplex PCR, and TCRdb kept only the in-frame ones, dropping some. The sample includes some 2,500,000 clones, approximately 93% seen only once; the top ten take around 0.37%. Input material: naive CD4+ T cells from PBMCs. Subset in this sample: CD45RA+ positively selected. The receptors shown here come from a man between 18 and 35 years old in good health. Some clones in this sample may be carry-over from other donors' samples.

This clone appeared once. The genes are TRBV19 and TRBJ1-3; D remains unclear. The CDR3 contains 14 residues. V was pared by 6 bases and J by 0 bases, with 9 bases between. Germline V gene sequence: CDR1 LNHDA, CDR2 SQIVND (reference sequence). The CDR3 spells CASRIGGSGNTIYF. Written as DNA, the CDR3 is TGTGCCAGTAGAATTGGCGGCTCTGGAAACACCATATATTTT.

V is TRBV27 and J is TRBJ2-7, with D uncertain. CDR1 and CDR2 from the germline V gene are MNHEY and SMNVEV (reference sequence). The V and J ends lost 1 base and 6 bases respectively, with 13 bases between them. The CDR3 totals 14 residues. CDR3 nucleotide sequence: TGTGCCAGCAGTTTATTGGGGTCAAAGCGCGAGCAGTACTTC. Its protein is CASSLLGSKREQYF.

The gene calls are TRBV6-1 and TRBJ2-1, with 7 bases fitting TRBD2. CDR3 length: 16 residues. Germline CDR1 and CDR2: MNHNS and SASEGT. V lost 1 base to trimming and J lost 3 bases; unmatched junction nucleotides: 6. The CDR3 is CASSEEVSGYYNEQFF. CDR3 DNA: TGTGCCAGCAGTGAAGAGGTTAGCGGGTACTACAATGAGCAGTTCTTC.

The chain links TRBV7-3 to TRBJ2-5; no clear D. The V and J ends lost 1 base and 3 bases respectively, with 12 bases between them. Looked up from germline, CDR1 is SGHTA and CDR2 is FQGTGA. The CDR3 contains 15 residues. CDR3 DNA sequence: TGTGCCAGCAGCTTAATGAGGACCTCGGAAGAGACCCAGTACTTC. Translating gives CASSLMRTSEETQYF.

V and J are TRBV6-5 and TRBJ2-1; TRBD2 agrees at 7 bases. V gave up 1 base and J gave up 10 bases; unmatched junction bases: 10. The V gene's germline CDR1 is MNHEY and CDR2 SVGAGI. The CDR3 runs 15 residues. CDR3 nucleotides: TGTGCCAGCAGTTACTGGTGGGGGAGGGGCCGGGAGCAGTTCTTC. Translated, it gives CASSYWWGRGREQFF.

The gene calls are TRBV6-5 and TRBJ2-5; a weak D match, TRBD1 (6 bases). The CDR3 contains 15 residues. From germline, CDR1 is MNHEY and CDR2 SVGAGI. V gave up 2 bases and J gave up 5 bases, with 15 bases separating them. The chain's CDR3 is CASSYLQGPRETQYF. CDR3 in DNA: TGTGCCAGCAGTTACCTACAGGGCCCAAGGGAGACCCAGTACTTC.

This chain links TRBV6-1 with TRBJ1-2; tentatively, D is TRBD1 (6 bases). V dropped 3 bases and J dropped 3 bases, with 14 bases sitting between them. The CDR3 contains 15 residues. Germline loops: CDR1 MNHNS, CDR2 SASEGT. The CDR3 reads CASSEKGQPYYGYTF. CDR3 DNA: TGTGCCAGCAGTGAGAAAGGACAGCCTTACTATGGCTACACCTTC.

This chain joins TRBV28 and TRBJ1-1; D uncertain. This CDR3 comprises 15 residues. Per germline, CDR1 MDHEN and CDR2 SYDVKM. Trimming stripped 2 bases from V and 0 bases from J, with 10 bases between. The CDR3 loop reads CASSLRAGLNTEAFF. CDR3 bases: TGTGCCAGCAGTTTAAGGGCCGGCTTGAACACTGAAGCTTTCTTT.

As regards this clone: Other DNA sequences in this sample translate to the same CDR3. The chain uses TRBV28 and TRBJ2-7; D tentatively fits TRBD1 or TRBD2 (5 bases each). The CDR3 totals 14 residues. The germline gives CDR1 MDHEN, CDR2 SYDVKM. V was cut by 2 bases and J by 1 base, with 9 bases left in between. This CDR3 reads CASSLEGRSYEQYF. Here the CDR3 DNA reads TGTGCCAGCAGTTTAGAGGGGAGATCCTACGAGCAGTACTTC.

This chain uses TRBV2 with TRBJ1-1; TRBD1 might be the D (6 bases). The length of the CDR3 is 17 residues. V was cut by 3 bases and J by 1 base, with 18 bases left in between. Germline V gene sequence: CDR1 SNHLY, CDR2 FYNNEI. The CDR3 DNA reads TGTGCCAGCAGTGACGCCGGAAGGAGGGGGACGAACACTGAAGCTTTCTTT. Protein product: CASSDAGRRGTNTEAFF. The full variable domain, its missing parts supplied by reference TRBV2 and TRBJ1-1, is EPEVTQTPSHQVTQMGQEVILRCVPISNHLYFYWYRQILGQKVEFLVSFYNNEISEKSEIFDDQFSVERPDGSNFTLKIRSTKLEDSAMYFCASSDAGRRGTNTEAFFGQGTRLTVV.

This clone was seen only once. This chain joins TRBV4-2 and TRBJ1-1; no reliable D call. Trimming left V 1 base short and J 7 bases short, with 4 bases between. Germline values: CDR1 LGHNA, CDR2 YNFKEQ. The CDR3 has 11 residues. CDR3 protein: CASSQANEAFF. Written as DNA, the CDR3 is TGTGCCAGCAGCCAAGCAAATGAAGCTTTCTTT.

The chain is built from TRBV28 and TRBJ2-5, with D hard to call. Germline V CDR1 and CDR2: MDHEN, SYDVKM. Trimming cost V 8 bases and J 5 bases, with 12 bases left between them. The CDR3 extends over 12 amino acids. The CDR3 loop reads CASRSQRETQYF. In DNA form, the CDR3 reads TGTGCCAGCCGATCGCAAAGGGAGACCCAGTACTTC.

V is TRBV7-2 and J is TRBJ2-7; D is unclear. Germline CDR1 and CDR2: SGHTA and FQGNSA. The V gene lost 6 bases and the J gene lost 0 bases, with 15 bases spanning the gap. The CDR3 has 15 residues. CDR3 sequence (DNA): TGTGCCAGCAGTCGTACGGTGACGCCCTCCTACGAGCAGTACTTC. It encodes CASSRTVTPSYEQYF.

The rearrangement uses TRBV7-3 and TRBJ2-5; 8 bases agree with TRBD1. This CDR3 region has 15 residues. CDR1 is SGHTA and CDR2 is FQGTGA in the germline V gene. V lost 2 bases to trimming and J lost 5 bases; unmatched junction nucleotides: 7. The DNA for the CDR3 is TGTGCCAGCAGCTTAGCAGGGGGCGCGTTGGAGACCCAGTACTTC. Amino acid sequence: CASSLAGGALETQYF.

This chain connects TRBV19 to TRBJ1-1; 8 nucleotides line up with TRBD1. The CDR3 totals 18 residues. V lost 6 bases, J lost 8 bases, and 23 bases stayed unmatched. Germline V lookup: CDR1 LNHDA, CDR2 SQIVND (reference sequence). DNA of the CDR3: TGTGCCAGTAGAGAAACCCTTACATCCAGGGGGCGCGGGGCGGAAGCTTTCTTT. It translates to CASRETLTSRGRGAEAFF.

CDR3 amino acids: CASSPSLGTGSGSTDTQYF. CDR3 sequence (DNA): TGTGCCAGCAGCCCGTCACTCGGGACAGGTTCCGGGAGCACAGATACGCAGTATTTT. The genes are TRBV7-3 and TRBJ2-3, with 8 nucleotides matching TRBD1. CDR3 length: 19 residues. Losses at the gene ends were 5 bases for V and 0 bases for J; bases not matched to a gene: 16. CDR1 and CDR2 (germline): SGHTA, FQGTGA.

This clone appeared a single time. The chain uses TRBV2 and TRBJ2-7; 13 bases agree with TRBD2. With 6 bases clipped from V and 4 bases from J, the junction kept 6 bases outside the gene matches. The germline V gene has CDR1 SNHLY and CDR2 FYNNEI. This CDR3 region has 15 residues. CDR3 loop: CASRPGLAGAYEQYF. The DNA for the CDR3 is TGTGCCAGCAGACCTGGACTAGCGGGAGCTTACGAGCAGTACTTC.

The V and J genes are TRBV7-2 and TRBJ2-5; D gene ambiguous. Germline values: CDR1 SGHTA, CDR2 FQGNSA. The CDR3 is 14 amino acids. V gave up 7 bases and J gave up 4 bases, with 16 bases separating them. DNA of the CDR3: TGTGCCAGCACTTTCCTCGGTTTGGGAGAGACCCAGTACTTC. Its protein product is CASTFLGLGETQYF.

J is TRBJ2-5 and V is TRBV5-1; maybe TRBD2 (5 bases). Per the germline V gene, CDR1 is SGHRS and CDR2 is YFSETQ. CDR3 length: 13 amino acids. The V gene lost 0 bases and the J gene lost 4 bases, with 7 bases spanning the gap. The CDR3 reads CASSLVRAETQYF. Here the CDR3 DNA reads TGCGCCAGCAGCTTGGTGAGGGCAGAGACCCAGTACTTC. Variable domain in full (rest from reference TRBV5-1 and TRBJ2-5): KAGVTQTPRYLIKTRGQQVTLSCSPISGHRSVSWYQQTPGQGLQFLFEYFSETQRNKGNFPGRFSGRQFSNSRSEMNVSTLELGDSALYLCASSLVRAETQYFGPGTRLLVL.

The CDR3 is CASTARASNTEAFF. As DNA, the CDR3 is TGTGCCAGCACCGCCCGGGCTTCGAACACTGAAGCTTTCTTT. The V call is TRBV6-5, the J call TRBJ1-1; D ambiguous. The germline V and J ends were trimmed by 7 bases and 1 base, with 13 bases remaining between them. Germline lookup yields CDR1 MNHEY and CDR2 SVGAGI. This CDR3 comprises 14 residues.

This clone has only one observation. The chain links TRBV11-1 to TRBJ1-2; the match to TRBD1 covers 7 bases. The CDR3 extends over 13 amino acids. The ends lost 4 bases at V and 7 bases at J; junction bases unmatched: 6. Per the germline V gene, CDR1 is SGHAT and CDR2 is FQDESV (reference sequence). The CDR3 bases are TGTGCCAGCAGCTCGACAGGGACGGGTGGCTACACCTTC. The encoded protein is CASSSTGTGGYTF.

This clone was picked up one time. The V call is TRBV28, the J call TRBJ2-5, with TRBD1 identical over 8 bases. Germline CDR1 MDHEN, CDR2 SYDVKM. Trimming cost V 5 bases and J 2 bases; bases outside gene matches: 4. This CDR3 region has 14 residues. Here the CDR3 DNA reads TGTGCCAGCAGTGCAAACAGGGGGCAAGAGACCCAGTACTTC. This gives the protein CASSANRGQETQYF.

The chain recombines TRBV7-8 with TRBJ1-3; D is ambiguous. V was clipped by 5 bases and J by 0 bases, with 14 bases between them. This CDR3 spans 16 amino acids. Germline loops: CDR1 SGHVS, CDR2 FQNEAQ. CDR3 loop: CASSPGRTASGNTIYF. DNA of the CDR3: TGTGCCAGCAGCCCAGGACGGACGGCCTCTGGAAACACCATATATTTT. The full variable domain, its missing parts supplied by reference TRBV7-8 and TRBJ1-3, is GAGVSQSPRYKVAKRGQDVALRCDPISGHVSLFWYQQALGQGPEFLTYFQNEAQLDKSGLPSDRFFAERPEGSVSTLKIQRTQQEDSAVYLCASSPGRTASGNTIYFGEGSWLTVV.

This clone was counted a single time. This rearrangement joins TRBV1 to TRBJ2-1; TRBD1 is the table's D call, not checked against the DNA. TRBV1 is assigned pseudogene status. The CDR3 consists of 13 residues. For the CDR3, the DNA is TGCACCAGCAGCCAAGATGGGGGCGATGAGCAGTTCTTC. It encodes CTSSQDGGDEQFF.

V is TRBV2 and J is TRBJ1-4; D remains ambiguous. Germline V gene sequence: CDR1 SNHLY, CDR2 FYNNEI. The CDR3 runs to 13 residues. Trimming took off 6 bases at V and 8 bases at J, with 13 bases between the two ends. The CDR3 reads CASSPGRLEKLFF. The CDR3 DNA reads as TGTGCCAGCAGCCCTGGGAGGCTCGAAAAACTGTTTTTT.

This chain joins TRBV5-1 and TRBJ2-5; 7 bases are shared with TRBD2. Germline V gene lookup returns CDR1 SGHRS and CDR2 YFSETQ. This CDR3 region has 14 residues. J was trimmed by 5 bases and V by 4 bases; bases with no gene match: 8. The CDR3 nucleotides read TGCGCCAGCAGCACCCTAGCGGTTGGGGAGACCCAGTACTTC. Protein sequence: CASSTLAVGETQYF.

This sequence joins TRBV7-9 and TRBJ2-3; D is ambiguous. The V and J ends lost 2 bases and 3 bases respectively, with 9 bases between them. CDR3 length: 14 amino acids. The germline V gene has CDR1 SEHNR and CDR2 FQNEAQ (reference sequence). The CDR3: CASSLLWRTDTQYF. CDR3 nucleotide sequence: TGTGCCAGCAGCTTATTGTGGCGGACAGATACGCAGTATTTT.

CDR3 sequence reads: CATSRAGAWGYTF. The CDR3 nucleotides are TGTGCCACCAGCAGAGCCGGGGCTTGGGGCTACACCTTC. This chain uses TRBV15 with TRBJ1-2; D may be TRBD1 (5 bases). The CDR3 runs 13 residues. The germline V gene has CDR1 LNHNV and CDR2 YYDKDF (reference sequence). The germline V and J ends were trimmed by 1 base and 8 bases, with 11 bases remaining between them. The whole variable domain, filled in from reference TRBV15 and TRBJ1-2, reads DAMVIQNPRYQVTQFGKPVTLSCSQTLNHNVMYWYQQKSSQAPKLLFHYYDKDFNNEADTPDNFQSRRPNTSFCFLDIRSPGLGDTAMYLCATSRAGAWGYTFGSGTRLTVV.

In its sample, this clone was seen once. CDR3 in DNA: TGTGCCAGCAGTTCCTCGACAGGGATGAACACTGAAGCTTTCTTT. Translating it yields CASSSSTGMNTEAFF. This chain connects TRBV6-6 to TRBJ1-1, with TRBD1 matching 7 bases. In germline, CDR1 is MNHNY, CDR2 SVGAGI (reference sequence). The CDR3 runs 15 residues. The ends lost 4 bases at V and 0 bases at J; junction bases unmatched: 5.